The clone carrying this T cell receptor (beta chain) was counted once. Its antigen remains unknown. This specimen belongs to a study of T cells in Graves' hyperthyroidism and ophthalmopathy. Study findings and constraints: In validation, the model predicted ophthalmopathy. These predictions came a median about 6 months before onset. Within blood appeared most thyroid clonotypes that had expanded above 0.001. A 13 V-J signature model discriminated ophthalmopathy versus stable hyperthyroidism.

Diagnoses were established using clinical symptoms, serum thyroxine and TRAb, thyroid ultrasound and orbital computed tomography. Amplification of TCR beta CDR3 regions used RNA as the template. Carried out on the TCR CDR3, a first-round RT-PCR used the HTBI primer set. TCRdb passed the multiplex PCR reads through MiXCR, listing each CDR3 protein once. The data contain a few hundred thousand distinct CDR3 sequences, around 45% of them singletons. The germline V gene has CDR1 SQVTM and CDR2 ANQGSEA. Trimming pared 7 bases from V and 8 bases from J, leaving 17 bases between. There are 12 residues in the CDR3.

The receptor's source is a woman in her late teens or twenties with Graves' hyperthyroidism. The sample consisted of peripheral blood or thyroid tissue (not recorded which). V gene TRBV29-1 combines with J gene TRBJ1-2, with TRBD1 as a possible D gene (6 bases). CDR3 sequence reads: CSAKQGSPGYTF. CDR3 bases: TGCAGCGCCAAACAGGGATCGCCGGGCTACACCTTC.